This T cell receptor (beta chain) comes out of a study of blood T cell repertoires in COVID-19. Study overall: Samples came from the United States, Italy and Spain, spanning acute and convalescent COVID-19. From T cells, B-cell-depleted T cells, or PBMCs came the material, which was cDNA or gDNA.

Original methodology: The authors estimated nucleated cell counts from reference gene primer amplification. Profiling relied on immunoSEQ multiplex PCR, and the TCRdb table lists in-frame clones only, not all of them. Clonal size and the V and J genes are those of that table, whereas D and trimming came from the DNA. Counted here are about 120,000 clones, under 90% occurring once; the ten biggest clones make up 3% to 5%. The germline V gene encodes CDR1 LGHNA and CDR2 YNFKEQ. Trimming shortened V by 4 bases and J by 5 bases, and 17 bases separated the two germline ends. There are 15 residues in the CDR3.

Sequenced material: peripheral blood. V is TRBV4-2 and J is TRBJ1-1; D is possibly TRBD1 (5 bases). This clonotype originated in a man between 60 and 75 years old with acute or convalescent COVID-19. The CDR3 nucleotides read TGTGCCAGCAGCCCTATAGGGAGGGGTAGGACTGAAGCTTTCTTT. It yields the protein CASSPIGRGRTEAFF.